A single sample is the source of the 19 T cell receptor beta chains below, sequenced in a study of T cell responses to AZD1222 COVID-19 vaccine. Sequencing was performed with immunoSEQ multiplex PCR; in TCRdb, only in-frame clones are kept and a portion is missing. This sample has tens of thousands of clones, with about nine tenths found just once. The sequencing here drew on peripheral blood, taken 28 days after the second AZD1222 dose. These receptors were collected from an adult who received the AZD1222 COVID-19 vaccine.

Of note for this clone: The sample has other DNA sequences that encode this CDR3 too. The chain employs TRBV20-1 and TRBJ2-7; D is ambiguous. This CDR3 is built from 9 residues. V shed 5 bases and J shed 3 bases, with 2 bases lying between them. Germline CDR1 is DFQATT and CDR2 is SNEGSKA (reference sequence). CDR3 residues: CSALYEQYF. The CDR3 nucleotides are TGCAGTGCTCTCTACGAGCAGTACTTC.

V usage is TRBV5-5 and J usage is TRBJ1-1; TRBD1 matches at 7 bases. Germline CDR1 reads SGHKS; CDR2 reads YYEKEE (reference sequence). The CDR3 consists of 16 residues. J lost 6 bases, V lost 1 base, and 12 bases had no gene match. CDR3 DNA sequence: TGTGCCAGCAGCTTGACAGGGGCGCCCGAAAACGCTGAAGCTTTCTTT. Protein: CASSLTGAPENAEAFF.

By sample fraction, this clone is large. V usage is TRBV7-8 and J usage is TRBJ2-7, with 9 nucleotides matching TRBD1. V shed 1 base, J shed 2 bases, and the junction held 6 bases outside the gene matches. Germline V CDR1 and CDR2: SGHVS, FQNEAQ. The length of the CDR3 is 16 residues. DNA of the CDR3: TGTGCCAGCAGCTTAGTAGGGGACAGGGTACCCTACGAGCAGTACTTC. This gives the protein CASSLVGDRVPYEQYF.

The chain uses TRBV25-1 and TRBJ1-6; tentatively, D is TRBD1 (6 bases). The CDR3 sequence is 18 residues long. CDR1 MGHDK and CDR2 SYGVNS come from the germline V gene. Trimming removed 4 bases from V and 0 bases from J, with 16 bases in between. In nucleotides, the CDR3 is TGTGCCAGCAGTGCTGAGACAGGCGATAGCTCCTATAATTCACCCCTCCACTTT. Its protein is CASSAETGDSSYNSPLHF. Filled out from reference TRBV25-1 and TRBJ1-6, the complete variable domain reads EADIYQTPRYLVIGTGKKITLECSQTMGHDKMYWYQQDPGMELHLIHYSYGVNSTEKGDLSSESTVSRIRTEHFPLTLESARPSHTSQYLCASSAETGDSSYNSPLHFGNGTRLTVT.

This clone is a singleton in its sample. V and J are TRBV4-2 and TRBJ2-1; D not resolved. CDR1 is LGHNA and CDR2 is YNFKEQ in the germline V gene. The CDR3 runs to 14 residues. V lost 0 bases and J lost 6, with 9 bases in between. CDR3 bases: TGTGCCAGCAGCCAAGAATCAGTGGTCAATGAGCAGTTCTTC. This sequence encodes CASSQESVVNEQFF.

This clone was seen just once. This chain connects TRBV11-3 to TRBJ1-1; D possibly corresponds to TRBD1 (5 bases). Trimming took off 5 bases at V and 3 bases at J, with 13 bases between the two ends. There are 14 residues in the CDR3. CDR1 is SGHNT, CDR2 YENEEA, per germline. The CDR3 loop is CASSPRSGDTEAFF. The CDR3 nucleotides read TGTGCCAGCAGCCCCCGGTCGGGGGACACTGAAGCTTTCTTT.

The chain couples TRBV6-1 to TRBJ2-2; D is perhaps TRBD2 (5 bases). Germline V gene data show CDR1 as MNHNS and CDR2 as SASEGT. The V and J ends lost 0 bases and 2 bases respectively, with 19 bases between them. The CDR3 runs to 19 residues. The CDR3: CASSEALLGVTTNTGELFF. The CDR3 DNA reads as TGTGCCAGCAGTGAAGCGCTTCTCGGGGTGACGACCAACACCGGGGAGCTGTTTTTT.

J is TRBJ2-2 and V is TRBV6-2 or TRBV6-3; the match to TRBD2 covers 12 bases. CDR3 length: 17 amino acids. V lost 4 bases to trimming and J lost 5 bases; unmatched junction nucleotides: 8. The germline V gene has CDR1 MNHEY and CDR2 SVGEGT. The CDR3 DNA reads as TGTGCCAGCAGTTCCGGACTAGCGGGGATCGATACCGGGGAGCTGTTTTTT. Protein sequence: CASSSGLAGIDTGELFF.

The rearrangement links TRBV5-1 to TRBJ2-1; no definite D call. V was clipped by 0 bases and J by 6 bases, with 10 bases between them. The V gene's germline CDR1 is SGHRS and CDR2 YFSETQ. The CDR3 extends over 14 amino acids. CDR3 nucleotides: TGCGCCAGCAGCTTGGATCGAAGAGGCAATGAGCAGTTCTTC. This sequence encodes CASSLDRRGNEQFF. The full variable domain, in which reference TRBV5-1 and TRBJ2-1 provide the parts outside the CDR3, is KAGVTQTPRYLIKTRGQQVTLSCSPISGHRSVSWYQQTPGQGLQFLFEYFSETQRNKGNFPGRFSGRQFSNSRSEMNVSTLELGDSALYLCASSLDRRGNEQFFGPGTRLTVL.

In its sample, this clone was seen once. V is TRBV9 and J is TRBJ2-7, with D tentatively TRBD2 (5 bases). Trimming left V 0 bases short and J 6 bases short, with 16 bases between. The CDR3 consists of 15 residues. Germline V gene sequence: CDR1 SGDLS, CDR2 YYNGEE. CDR3: CASSVVGSVRSEQYF. The CDR3 DNA reads TGTGCCAGCAGCGTAGTGGGTAGCGTTAGGAGCGAGCAGTACTTC. Using reference TRBV9 and TRBJ2-7 for the parts outside the CDR3, the full variable domain is DSGVTQTPKHLITATGQRVTLRCSPRSGDLSVYWYQQSLDQGLQFLIQYYNGEERAKGNILERFSAQQFPDLHSELNLSSLELGDSALYFCASSVVGSVRSEQYFGPGTRLTVT.

The chain recombines TRBV6-5 with TRBJ2-6; D is possibly TRBD2 (6 bases). Trimming took 7 bases from V and 0 from J, leaving 10 bases between them. Germline V lookup: CDR1 MNHEY, CDR2 SVGAGI. The CDR3 spans 15 residues. The CDR3 loop reads CASTGRLSGANVLTF. DNA for the CDR3: TGTGCCAGCACGGGGAGGCTCTCTGGGGCCAACGTCCTGACTTTC.

The chain carries TRBV29-1 and TRBJ1-2; D is perhaps TRBD1 (5 bases). Germline values: CDR1 SQVTM, CDR2 ANQGSEA. V gave up 4 bases and J gave up 1 base, with 10 bases separating them. The CDR3 loop spans 13 amino acids. CDR3 protein: CSVGEGLNYGYTF. Here the CDR3 DNA reads TGCAGCGTTGGGGAGGGACTTAACTATGGCTACACCTTC.

The genes are TRBV29-1 and TRBJ2-3; 8 bases are a match to TRBD2. The CDR3 runs to 13 residues. The germline gives CDR1 SQVTM, CDR2 ANQGSEA. The ends lost 3 bases at V and 11 bases at J; junction bases unmatched: 10. CDR3 DNA: TGCAGCGTTGAGGACCCGGGGGGGCTGGGGCAGTATTTT. Translation: CSVEDPGGLGQYF.

The chain joins TRBV29-1 to TRBJ2-1; 11 bases fit TRBD1. After removal of 1 base from V and 9 bases from J, the junction contained 2 bases not matched to a gene. The CDR3 totals 13 residues. CDR1 is SQVTM and CDR2 is ANQGSEA in the germline V gene. The CDR3 sequence: CSVEGTGGSEQFF. CDR3 bases: TGCAGCGTTGAAGGGACAGGGGGCAGTGAGCAGTTCTTC.

The V call is TRBV5-1, the J call TRBJ2-1, with 13 bases identical to TRBD2. Germline CDR1 is SGHRS and CDR2 is YFSETQ. The CDR3 consists of 15 residues. V lost 0 bases and J lost 7; bases outside the gene matches: 1. The CDR3: CASSLGTSGSNEQFF. CDR3 bases: TGCGCCAGCAGCTTGGGGACTAGCGGGAGTAATGAGCAGTTCTTC.

This clone showed up just a few times. This chain links TRBV10-2 with TRBJ1-2, with TRBD1 matching 7 bases. V dropped 5 bases and J dropped 8; count of bases not matched to a gene: 8. Germline assignment: CDR1 WSHSY and CDR2 SAAADI. CDR3 length equals 13 residues. For the CDR3, the DNA is TGCGCCAGCAGTCCGGTGACAGGGTACGGCTACACCTTC. Translated: CASSPVTGYGYTF.

CDR3 sequence reads: CASSIPRTGGAWTEAFF. The CDR3 DNA reads TGTGCCAGTAGTATACCCCGGACAGGGGGCGCCTGGACTGAAGCTTTCTTT. The chain employs TRBV19 and TRBJ1-1, with 11 bases lining up with TRBD1. Germline-derived CDR1 and CDR2 are LNHDA and SQIVND (reference sequence). This CDR3 comprises 17 residues. V lost 2 bases, J lost 5 bases, and 10 bases stayed unmatched.

The chain joins TRBV27 to TRBJ2-7, with 11 bases matching TRBD2. This CDR3 spans 14 amino acids. V lost 6 bases to trimming and J lost 9 bases; unmatched junction nucleotides: 10. The germline V gene has CDR1 MNHEY and CDR2 SMNVEV (reference sequence). CDR3 sequence reads: CASSPTSGSGWQYF. The CDR3 DNA follows: TGTGCCAGCAGCCCCACTAGCGGGAGTGGCTGGCAGTACTTC.

V and J are TRBV10-1 and TRBJ2-7, with 8 bases that match TRBD2. The germline gives CDR1 WNHNN, CDR2 SYGVQD (reference sequence). The CDR3 covers 11 residues. V trimming: 6 bases; J trimming: 6 bases; junction bases outside the gene matches: 1. Written as DNA, the CDR3 is TGCGCCAGCAGCGGGACTAGCGAGCAGTACTTC. Amino acid sequence: CASSGTSEQYF.